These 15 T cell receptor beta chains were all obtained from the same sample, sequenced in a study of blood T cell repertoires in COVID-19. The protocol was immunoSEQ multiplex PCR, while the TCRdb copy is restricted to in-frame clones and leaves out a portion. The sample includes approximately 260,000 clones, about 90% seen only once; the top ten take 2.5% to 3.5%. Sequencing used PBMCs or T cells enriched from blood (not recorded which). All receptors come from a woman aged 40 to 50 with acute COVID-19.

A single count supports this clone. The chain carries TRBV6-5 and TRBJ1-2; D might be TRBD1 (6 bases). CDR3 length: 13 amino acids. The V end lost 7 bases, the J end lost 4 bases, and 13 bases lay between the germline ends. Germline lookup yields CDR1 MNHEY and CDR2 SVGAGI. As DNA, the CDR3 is TGTGCCAGCATCACGACAGGATCCTATGGCTACACCTTC. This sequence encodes CASITTGSYGYTF.

The CDR3 nucleotides are TGCGCCAGCAGCTTGGGGCGCGAGGGAGAGGTACTAGCCAAAAACATTCAGTACTTC. It is translated as CASSLGREGEVLAKNIQYF. This rearrangement joins TRBV5-1 to TRBJ2-4, with D possibly TRBD2 on 5 matching bases. This CDR3 is built from 19 residues. In germline, CDR1 is SGHRS, CDR2 YFSETQ. Trimming took 0 bases from V and 0 from J, leaving 19 bases between them.

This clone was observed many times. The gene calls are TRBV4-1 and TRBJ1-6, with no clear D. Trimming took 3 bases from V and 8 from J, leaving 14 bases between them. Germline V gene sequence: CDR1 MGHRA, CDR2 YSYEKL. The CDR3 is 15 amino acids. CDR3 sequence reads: CASSQNSGGYSPLHF. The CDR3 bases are TGCGCCAGCAGCCAGAACTCGGGAGGGTATTCACCCCTCCACTTT.

The CDR3 loop reads CASSDRQTYNEQFF. The CDR3 DNA is TGCGCCAGCAGTGATAGACAGACCTACAATGAGCAGTTCTTC. The V and J genes are TRBV10-1 and TRBJ2-1; D may be TRBD1 (5 bases). The ends were cut back, 3 bases at V and 2 bases at J, with 8 bases in the middle. The CDR3 is 14 residues long. CDR1 and CDR2 from the germline V gene are WNHNN and SYGVQD (reference sequence).

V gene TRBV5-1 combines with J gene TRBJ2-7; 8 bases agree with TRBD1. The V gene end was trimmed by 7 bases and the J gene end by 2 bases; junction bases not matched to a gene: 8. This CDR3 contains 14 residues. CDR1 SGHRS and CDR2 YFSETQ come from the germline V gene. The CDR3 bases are TGCGCCAGCTCTCCCCAGGGGGCGACCTACGAGCAGTACTTC. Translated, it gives CASSPQGATYEQYF. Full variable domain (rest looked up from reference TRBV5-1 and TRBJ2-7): KAGVTQTPRYLIKTRGQQVTLSCSPISGHRSVSWYQQTPGQGLQFLFEYFSETQRNKGNFPGRFSGRQFSNSRSEMNVSTLELGDSALYLCASSPQGATYEQYFGPGTRLTVT.

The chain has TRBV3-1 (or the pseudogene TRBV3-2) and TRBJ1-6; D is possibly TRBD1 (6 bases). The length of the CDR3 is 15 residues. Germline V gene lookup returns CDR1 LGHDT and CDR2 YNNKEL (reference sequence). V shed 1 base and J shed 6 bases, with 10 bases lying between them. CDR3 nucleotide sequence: TGTGCCAGCAGCCAAGGGGCAGGGGTTAATTCACCCCTCCACTTT. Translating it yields CASSQGAGVNSPLHF.

The CDR3 loop reads CAWGSASGFYEQYF. The CDR3 nucleotides read TGTGCCTGGGGGTCCGCTAGCGGCTTTTACGAGCAGTACTTC. The chain uses TRBV30 and TRBJ2-7, with 7 bases fitting TRBD2. The CDR3 is made up of 14 amino acids. V gave up 5 bases and J gave up 4 bases; unmatched junction bases: 11. The germline V gene has CDR1 GTSNPN and CDR2 SVGIG (reference sequence).

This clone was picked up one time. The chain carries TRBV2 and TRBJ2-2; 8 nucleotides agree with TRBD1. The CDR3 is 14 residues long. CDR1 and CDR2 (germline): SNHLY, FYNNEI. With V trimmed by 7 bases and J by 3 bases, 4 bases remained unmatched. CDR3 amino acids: CASIEQGDTGELFF. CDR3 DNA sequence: TGTGCCAGCATCGAACAGGGGGACACCGGGGAGCTGTTTTTT.

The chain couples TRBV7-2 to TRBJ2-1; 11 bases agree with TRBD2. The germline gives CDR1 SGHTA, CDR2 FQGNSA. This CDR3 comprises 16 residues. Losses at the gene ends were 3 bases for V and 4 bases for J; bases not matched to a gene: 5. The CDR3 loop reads CASSFRLAGLYNEQFF. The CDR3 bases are TGTGCCAGCAGCTTTCGACTAGCGGGATTGTACAATGAGCAGTTCTTC.

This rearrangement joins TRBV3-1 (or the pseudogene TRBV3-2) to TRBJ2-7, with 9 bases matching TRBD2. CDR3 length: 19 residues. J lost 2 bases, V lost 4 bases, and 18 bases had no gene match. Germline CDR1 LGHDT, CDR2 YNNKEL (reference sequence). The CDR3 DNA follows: TGTGCCAGCAGCCCCCAAACCAGGACTAGCGCAAATAGGGCCTACGAGCAGTACTTC. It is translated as CASSPQTRTSANRAYEQYF.

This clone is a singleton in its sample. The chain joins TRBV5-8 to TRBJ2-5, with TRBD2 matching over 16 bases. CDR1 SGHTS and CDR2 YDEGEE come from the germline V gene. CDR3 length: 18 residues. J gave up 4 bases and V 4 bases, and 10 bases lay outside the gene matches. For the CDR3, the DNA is TGTGCCAGCAGCGTAACCGGGACTAGCGGGAGGGCGAGAGAGACCCAGTACTTC. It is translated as CASSVTGTSGRARETQYF.

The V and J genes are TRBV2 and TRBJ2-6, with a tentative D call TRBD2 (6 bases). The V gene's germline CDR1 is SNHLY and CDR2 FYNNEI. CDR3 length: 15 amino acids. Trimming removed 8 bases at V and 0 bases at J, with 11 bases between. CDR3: CASGEEGSGANVLTF. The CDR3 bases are TGTGCCAGCGGGGAGGAGGGCTCTGGGGCCAACGTCCTGACTTTC.

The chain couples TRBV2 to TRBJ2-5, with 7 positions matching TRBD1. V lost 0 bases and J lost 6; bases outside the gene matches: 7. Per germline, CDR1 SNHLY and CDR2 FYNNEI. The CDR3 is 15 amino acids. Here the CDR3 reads CASSEASTGKKTQYF. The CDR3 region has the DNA TGTGCCAGCAGTGAAGCTTCGACAGGGAAAAAGACCCAGTACTTC. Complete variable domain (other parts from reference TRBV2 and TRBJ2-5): EPEVTQTPSHQVTQMGQEVILRCVPISNHLYFYWYRQILGQKVEFLVSFYNNEISEKSEIFDDQFSVERPDGSNFTLKIRSTKLEDSAMYFCASSEASTGKKTQYFGPGTRLLVL.

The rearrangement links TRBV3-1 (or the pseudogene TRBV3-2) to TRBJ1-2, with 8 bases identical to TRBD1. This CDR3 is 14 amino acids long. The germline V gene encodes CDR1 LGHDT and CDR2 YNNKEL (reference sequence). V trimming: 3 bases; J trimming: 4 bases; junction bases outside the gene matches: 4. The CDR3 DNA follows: TGTGCCAGCAGCCAGGGACAGGCCTCCTATGGCTACACCTTC. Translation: CASSQGQASYGYTF.

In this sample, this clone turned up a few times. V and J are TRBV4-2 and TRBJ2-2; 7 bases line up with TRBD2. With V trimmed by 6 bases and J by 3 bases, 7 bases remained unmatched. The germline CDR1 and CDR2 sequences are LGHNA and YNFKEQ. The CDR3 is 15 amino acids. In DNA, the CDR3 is TGTGCCAGCAGGGATAGAAGCGGGGACACCGGGGAGCTGTTTTTT. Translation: CASRDRSGDTGELFF.